The present entry profiles one T cell receptor (beta chain) with its context. Libraries were prepared by immunoSEQ multiplex PCR; TCRdb keeps only in-frame clonotypes and omits some of them. The profile shows 240,000 or so clones, roughly nine tenths of them singletons. The data originate from a study of blood T cell repertoires in COVID-19. Looking at the study overall: Nucleic acid was either cDNA or gDNA, and it came from T cells, B-cell-depleted T cells, or PBMCs.

This CDR3 is built from 15 residues. V shed 4 bases and J 5 bases; nucleotides not matched to a gene: 5. Germline-derived CDR1 and CDR2 are SGHDT and YYEEEE. The chain joins TRBV5-6 to TRBJ2-2, with 10 nucleotides matching TRBD1. The origin of this receptor is a man in his sixties who had recovered from COVID-19. The sequencing input was peripheral blood. CDR3 nucleotides: TGTGCCAGCAGCCCTCCGGGACAGGGGACCGGGGAGCTGTTTTTT. It specifies CASSPPGQGTGELFF.